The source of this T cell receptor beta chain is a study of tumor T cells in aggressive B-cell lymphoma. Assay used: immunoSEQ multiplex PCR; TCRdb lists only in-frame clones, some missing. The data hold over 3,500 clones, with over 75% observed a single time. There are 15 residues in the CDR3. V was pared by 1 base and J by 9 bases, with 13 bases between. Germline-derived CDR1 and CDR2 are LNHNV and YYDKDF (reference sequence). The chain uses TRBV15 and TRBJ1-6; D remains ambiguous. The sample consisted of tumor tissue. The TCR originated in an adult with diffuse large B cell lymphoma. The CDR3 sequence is CATSRGGIMGSPLHF. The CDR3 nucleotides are TGTGCCACCAGCAGAGGAGGGATTATGGGTTCACCCCTCCACTTT. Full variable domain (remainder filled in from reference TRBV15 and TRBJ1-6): DAMVIQNPRYQVTQFGKPVTLSCSQTLNHNVMYWYQQKSSQAPKLLFHYYDKDFNNEADTPDNFQSRRPNTSFCFLDIRSPGLGDTAMYLCATSRGGIMGSPLHFGNGTRLTVT.